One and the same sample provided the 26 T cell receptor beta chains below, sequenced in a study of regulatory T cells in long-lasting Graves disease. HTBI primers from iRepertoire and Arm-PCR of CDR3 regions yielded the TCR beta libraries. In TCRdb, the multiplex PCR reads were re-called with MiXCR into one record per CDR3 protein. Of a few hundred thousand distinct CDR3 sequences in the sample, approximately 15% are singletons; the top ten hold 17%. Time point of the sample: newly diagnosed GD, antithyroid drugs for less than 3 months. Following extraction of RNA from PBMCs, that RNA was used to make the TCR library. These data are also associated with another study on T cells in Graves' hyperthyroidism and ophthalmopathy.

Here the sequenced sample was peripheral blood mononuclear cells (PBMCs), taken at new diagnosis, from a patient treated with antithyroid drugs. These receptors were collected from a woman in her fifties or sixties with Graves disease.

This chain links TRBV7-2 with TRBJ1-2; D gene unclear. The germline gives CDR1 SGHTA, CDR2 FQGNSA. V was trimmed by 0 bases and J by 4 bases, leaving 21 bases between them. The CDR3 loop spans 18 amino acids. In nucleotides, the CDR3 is TGTGCCAGCAGCTTAGCATTCTCGGGAAAAGGAGCCCTCTATGGCTACACCTTC. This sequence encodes CASSLAFSGKGALYGYTF.

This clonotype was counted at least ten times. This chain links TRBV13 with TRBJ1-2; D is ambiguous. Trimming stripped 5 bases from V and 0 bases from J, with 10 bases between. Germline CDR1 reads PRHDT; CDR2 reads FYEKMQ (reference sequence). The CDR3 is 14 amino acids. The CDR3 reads CASSPRTANYGYTF. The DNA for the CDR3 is TGTGCCAGCAGCCCAAGGACGGCTAACTATGGCTACACCTTC.

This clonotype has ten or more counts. The CDR3 is CASSLRGSGTEAFF. The CDR3 DNA follows: TGCGCCAGCAGCTTGCGGGGGAGCGGCACTGAAGCTTTCTTT. The chain links TRBV5-1 to TRBJ1-1, with D maybe TRBD1 (5 bases). Germline loops: CDR1 SGHRS, CDR2 YFSETQ. The CDR3 has 14 amino acids. Trimming cost V 1 base and J 4 bases, with 11 bases left between them.

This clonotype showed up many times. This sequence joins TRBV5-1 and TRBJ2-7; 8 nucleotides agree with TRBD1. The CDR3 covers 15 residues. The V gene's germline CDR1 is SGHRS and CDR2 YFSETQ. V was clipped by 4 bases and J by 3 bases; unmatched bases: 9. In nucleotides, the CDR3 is TGCGCCAGCAGCGGTGGACAGGGAAGGGGCTACGAGCAGTACTTC. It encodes CASSGGQGRGYEQYF.

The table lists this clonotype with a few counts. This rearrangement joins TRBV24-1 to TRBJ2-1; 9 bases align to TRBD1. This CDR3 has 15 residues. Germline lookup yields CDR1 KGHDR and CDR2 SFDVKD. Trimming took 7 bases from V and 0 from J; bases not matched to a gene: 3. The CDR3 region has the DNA TGTGCCACCAGCCGGGACAGGGCCTCCTACAATGAGCAGTTCTTC. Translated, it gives CATSRDRASYNEQFF.

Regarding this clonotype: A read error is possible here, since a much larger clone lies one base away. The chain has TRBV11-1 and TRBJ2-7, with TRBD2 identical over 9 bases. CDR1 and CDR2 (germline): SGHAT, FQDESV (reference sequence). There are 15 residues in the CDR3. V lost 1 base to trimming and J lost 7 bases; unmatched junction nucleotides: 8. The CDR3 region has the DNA TGTGCCAGCAGCTTAGAGCGGGGGGCCTACAATGAGCAGTACTTC. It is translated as CASSLERGAYNEQYF. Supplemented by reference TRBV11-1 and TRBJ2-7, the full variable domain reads EAEVAQSPRYKITEKSQAVAFWCDPISGHATLYWYRQILGQGPELLVQFQDESVVDDSQLPKDRFSAERLKGVDSTLKIQPAELGDSAMYLCASSLERGAYNEQYFGPGTRLTVT.

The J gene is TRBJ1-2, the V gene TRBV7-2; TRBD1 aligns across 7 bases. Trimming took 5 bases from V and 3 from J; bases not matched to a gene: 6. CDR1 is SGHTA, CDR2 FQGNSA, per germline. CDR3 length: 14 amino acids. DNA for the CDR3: TGTGCCAGCAGCACCCGGGACAGTGACTATGGCTACACCTTC. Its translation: CASSTRDSDYGYTF.

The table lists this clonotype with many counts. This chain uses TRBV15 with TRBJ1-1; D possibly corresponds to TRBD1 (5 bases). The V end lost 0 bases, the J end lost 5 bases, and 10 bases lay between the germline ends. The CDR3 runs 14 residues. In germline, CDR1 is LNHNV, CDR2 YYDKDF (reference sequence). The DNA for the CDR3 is TGTGCCACCAGCAGAGATTTGGGGGGGACTGAAGCTTTCTTT. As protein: CATSRDLGGTEAFF.

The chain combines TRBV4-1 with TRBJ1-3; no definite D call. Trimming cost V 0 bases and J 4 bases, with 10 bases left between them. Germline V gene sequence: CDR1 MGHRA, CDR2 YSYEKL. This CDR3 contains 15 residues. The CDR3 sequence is CASSQDRRAGNTIYF. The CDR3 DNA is TGCGCCAGCAGCCAAGACAGGAGGGCAGGAAACACCATATATTTT.

The CDR3 sequence is CASSYVTGVGETQYF. DNA for the CDR3: TGTGCCAGCAGTTACGTTACGGGAGTGGGAGAGACCCAGTACTTC. The J gene is TRBJ2-5, the V gene TRBV6-5; tentative D call: TRBD2 (6 bases). V was shortened by 2 bases and J by 4 bases, with 14 bases between the two germline ends. The CDR3 covers 15 residues. Germline CDR1 is MNHEY and CDR2 is SVGAGI.

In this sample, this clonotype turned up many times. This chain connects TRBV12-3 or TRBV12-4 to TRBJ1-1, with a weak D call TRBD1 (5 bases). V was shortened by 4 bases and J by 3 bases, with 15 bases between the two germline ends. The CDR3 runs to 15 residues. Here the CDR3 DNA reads TGTGCCAGCAGTTATTACTTAACCAGGGACACTGAAGCTTTCTTT. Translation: CASSYYLTRDTEAFF.

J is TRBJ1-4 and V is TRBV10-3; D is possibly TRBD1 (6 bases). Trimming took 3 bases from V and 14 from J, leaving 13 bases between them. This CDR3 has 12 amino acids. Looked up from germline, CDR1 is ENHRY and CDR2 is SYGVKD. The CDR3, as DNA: TGTGCCATCAGTGATGGAGGGGGTCCCCTGTTTTTT. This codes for CAISDGGGPLFF.

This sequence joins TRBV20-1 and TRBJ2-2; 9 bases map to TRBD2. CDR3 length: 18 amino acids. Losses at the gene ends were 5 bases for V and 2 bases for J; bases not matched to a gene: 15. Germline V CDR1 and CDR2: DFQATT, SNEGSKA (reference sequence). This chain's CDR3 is CSAPDDHSREGNTGELFF. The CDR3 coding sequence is TGCAGTGCTCCAGACGATCACTCGCGGGAGGGTAACACCGGGGAGCTGTTTTTT.

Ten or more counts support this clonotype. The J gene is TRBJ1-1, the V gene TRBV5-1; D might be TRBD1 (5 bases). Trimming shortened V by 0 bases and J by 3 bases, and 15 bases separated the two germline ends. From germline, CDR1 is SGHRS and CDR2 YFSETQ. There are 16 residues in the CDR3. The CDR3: CASSLGTGTYYTEAFF. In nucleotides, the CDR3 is TGCGCCAGCAGCTTGGGGACCGGGACTTACTACACTGAAGCTTTCTTT.

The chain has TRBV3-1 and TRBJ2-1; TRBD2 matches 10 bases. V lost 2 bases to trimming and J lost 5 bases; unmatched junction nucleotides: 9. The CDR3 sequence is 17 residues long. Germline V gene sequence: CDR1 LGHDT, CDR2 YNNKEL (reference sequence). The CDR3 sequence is CASSQHSGRLRDNEQFF. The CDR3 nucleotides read TGTGCCAGCAGCCAACATAGCGGGAGGCTTCGTGACAATGAGCAGTTCTTC.

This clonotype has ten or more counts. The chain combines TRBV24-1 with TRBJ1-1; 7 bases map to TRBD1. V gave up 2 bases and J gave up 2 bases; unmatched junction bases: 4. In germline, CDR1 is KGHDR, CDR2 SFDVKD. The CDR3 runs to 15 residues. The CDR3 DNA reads TGTGCCACCAGTGATTCCAGACAGGGCAACACTGAAGCTTTCTTT. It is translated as CATSDSRQGNTEAFF.

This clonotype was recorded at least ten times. The CDR3 coding sequence is TGTGCCAGCAGCCCGAGGGTCAAAGAGACCCAGTACTTC. Its protein is CASSPRVKETQYF. This chain links TRBV11-1 with TRBJ2-5, with a weak D call TRBD2 (5 bases). The germline V gene has CDR1 SGHAT and CDR2 FQDESV (reference sequence). The CDR3 consists of 13 residues. V was trimmed by 5 bases and J by 3 bases, leaving 10 bases between them.

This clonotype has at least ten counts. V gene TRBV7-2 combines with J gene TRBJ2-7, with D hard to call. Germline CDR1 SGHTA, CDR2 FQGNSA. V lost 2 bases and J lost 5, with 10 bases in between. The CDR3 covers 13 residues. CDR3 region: CASSLSHLDEQYF. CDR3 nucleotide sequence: TGTGCCAGCAGCTTATCTCACCTGGACGAGCAGTACTTC.

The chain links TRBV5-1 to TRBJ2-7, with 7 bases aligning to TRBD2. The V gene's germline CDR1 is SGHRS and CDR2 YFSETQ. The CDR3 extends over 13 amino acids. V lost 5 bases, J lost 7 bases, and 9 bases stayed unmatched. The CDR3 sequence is CASSLTGGREQYF. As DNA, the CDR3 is TGCGCCAGCAGTTTGACGGGGGGTCGGGAGCAGTACTTC.

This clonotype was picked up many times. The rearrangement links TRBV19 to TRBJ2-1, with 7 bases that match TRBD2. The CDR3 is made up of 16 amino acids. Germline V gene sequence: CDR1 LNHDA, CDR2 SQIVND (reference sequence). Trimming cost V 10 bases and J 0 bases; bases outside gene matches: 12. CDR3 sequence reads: CATETGGGSSYNEQFF. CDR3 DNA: TGTGCCACTGAAACGGGTGGCGGGAGCTCCTACAATGAGCAGTTCTTC. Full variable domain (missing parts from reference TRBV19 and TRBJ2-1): DGGITQSPKYLFRKEGQNVTLSCEQNLNHDAMYWYRQDPGQGLRLIYYSQIVNDFQKGDIAEGYSVSREKKESFPLTVTSAQKNPTAFYLCATETGGGSSYNEQFFGPGTRLTVL.

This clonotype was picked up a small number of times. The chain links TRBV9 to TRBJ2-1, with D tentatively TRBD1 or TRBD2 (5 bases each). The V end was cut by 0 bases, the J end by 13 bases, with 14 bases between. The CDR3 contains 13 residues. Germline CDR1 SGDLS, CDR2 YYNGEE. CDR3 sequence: CASSVGGRDPQFF. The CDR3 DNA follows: TGTGCCAGCAGCGTAGGTGGTCGGGACCCCCAGTTCTTC. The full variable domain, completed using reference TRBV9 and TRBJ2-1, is DSGVTQTPKHLITATGQRVTLRCSPRSGDLSVYWYQQSLDQGLQFLIQYYNGEERAKGNILERFSAQQFPDLHSELNLSSLELGDSALYFCASSVGGRDPQFFGPGTRLTVL.

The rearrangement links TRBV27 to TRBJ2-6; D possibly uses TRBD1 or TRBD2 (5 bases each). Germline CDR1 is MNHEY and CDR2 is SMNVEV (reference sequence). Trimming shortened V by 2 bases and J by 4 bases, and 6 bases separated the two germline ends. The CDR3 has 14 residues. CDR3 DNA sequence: TGTGCCAGCAGTTTAAGGGACGGGGCCAACGTCCTGACTTTC. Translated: CASSLRDGANVLTF.

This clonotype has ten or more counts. The CDR3 spells CSARVSSGIETQYF. CDR3 nucleotides: TGCAGTGCTAGAGTTTCTAGCGGGATTGAGACCCAGTACTTC. The chain links TRBV20-1 to TRBJ2-5, with 9 bases that match TRBD2. CDR3 size: 14 residues. Germline values: CDR1 DFQATT, CDR2 SNEGSKA (reference sequence). V was clipped by 1 base and J by 5 bases; unmatched bases: 5.

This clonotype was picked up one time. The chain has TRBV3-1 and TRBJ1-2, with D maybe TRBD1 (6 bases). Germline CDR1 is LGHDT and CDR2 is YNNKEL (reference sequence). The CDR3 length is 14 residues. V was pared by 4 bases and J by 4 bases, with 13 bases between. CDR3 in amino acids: CASSLGANSYGYTF. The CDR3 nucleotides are TGTGCCAGCAGCCTGGGGGCGAACAGCTATGGCTACACCTTC. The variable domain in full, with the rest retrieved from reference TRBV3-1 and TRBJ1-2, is DTAVSQTPKYLVTQMGNDKSIKCEQNLGHDTMYWYKQDSKKFLKIMFSYNNKELIINETVPNRFSPKSPDKAHLNLHINSLELGDSAVYFCASSLGANSYGYTFGSGTRLTVV.

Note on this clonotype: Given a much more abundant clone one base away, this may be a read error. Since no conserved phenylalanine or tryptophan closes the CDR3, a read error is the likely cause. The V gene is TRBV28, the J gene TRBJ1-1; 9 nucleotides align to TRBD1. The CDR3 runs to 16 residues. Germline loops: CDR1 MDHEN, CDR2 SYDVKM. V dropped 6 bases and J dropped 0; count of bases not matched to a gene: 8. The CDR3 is CASRIGTGSLNTEAFL. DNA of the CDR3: TGTGCCAGCAGGATCGGGACAGGGTCCCTGAACACTGAAGCTTTCCTT.

Here the CDR3 DNA reads TGTGCCACCAGCAGTACCGGGACGGCGTCCGGGGAGCTGTTTTTT. It encodes CATSSTGTASGELFF. J is TRBJ2-2 and V is TRBV15, with D tentatively TRBD1 or TRBD2 (5 bases each). This CDR3 is built from 15 residues. Trimming pared 3 bases from V and 6 bases from J, leaving 14 bases between. Germline CDR1 reads LNHNV; CDR2 reads YYDKDF (reference sequence). Filled out from reference TRBV15 and TRBJ2-2, the complete variable domain reads DAMVIQNPRYQVTQFGKPVTLSCSQTLNHNVMYWYQQKSSQAPKLLFHYYDKDFNNEADTPDNFQSRRPNTSFCFLDIRSPGLGDTAMYLCATSSTGTASGELFFGEGSRLTVL.